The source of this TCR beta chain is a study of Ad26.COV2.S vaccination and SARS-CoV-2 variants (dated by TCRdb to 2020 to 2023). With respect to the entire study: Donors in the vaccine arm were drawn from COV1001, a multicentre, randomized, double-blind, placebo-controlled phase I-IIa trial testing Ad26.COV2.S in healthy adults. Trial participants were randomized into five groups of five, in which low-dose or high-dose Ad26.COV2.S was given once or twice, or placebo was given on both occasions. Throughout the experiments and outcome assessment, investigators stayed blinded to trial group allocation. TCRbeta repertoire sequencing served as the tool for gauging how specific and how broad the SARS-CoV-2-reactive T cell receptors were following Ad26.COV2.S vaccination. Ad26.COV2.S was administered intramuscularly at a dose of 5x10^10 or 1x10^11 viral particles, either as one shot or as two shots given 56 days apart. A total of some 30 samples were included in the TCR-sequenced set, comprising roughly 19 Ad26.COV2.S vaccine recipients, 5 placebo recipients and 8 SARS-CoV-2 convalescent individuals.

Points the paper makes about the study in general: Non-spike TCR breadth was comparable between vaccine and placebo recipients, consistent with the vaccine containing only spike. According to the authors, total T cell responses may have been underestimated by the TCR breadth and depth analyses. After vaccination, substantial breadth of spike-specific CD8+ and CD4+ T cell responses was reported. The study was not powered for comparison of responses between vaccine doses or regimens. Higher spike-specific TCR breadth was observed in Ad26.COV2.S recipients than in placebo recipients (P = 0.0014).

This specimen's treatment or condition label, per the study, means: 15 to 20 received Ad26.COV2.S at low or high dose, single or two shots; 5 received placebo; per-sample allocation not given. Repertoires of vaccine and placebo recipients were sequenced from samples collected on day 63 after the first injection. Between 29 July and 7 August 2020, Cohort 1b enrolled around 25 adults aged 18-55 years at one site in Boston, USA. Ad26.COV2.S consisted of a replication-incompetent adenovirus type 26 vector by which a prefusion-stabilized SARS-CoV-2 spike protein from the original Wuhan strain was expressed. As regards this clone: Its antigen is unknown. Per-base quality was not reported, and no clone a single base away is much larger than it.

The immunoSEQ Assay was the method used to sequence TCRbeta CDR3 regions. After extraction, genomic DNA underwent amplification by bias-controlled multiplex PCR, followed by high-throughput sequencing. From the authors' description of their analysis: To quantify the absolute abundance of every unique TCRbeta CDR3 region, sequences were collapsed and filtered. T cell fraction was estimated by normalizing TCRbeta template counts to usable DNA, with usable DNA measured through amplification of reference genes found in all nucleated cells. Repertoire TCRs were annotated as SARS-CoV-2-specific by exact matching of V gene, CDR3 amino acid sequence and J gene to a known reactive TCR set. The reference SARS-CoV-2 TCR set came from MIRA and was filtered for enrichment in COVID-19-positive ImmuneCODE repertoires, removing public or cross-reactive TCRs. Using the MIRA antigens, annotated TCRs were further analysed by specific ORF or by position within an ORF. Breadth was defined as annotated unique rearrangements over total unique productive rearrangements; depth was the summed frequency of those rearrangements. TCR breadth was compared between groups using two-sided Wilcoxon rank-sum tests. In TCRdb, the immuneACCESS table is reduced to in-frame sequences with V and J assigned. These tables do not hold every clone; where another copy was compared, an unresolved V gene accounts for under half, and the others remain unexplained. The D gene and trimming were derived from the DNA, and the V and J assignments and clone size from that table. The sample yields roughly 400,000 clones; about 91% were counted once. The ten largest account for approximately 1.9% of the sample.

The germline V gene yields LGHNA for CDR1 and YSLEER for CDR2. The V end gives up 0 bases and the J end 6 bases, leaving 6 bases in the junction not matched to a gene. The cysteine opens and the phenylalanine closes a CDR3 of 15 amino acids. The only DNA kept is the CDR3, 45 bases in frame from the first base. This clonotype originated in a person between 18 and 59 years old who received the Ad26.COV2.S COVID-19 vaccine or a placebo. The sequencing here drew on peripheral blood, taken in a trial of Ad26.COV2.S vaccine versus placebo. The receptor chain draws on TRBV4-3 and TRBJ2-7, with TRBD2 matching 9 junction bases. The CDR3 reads CASSQEEGLASEQYF. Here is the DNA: TGCGCCAGCAGCCAAGAGGAGGGACTAGCCTCCGAGCAGTACTTC.